Shown below are 30 T cell receptor beta chains from a single sample sequenced in a study of blood T cells in healthy people across ages. A sample-barcoded 5' primer and a J-beta primer mix were used in a second PCR of about 7 to 12 cycles. MiXCR, applied by TCRdb to the 5' RACE reads, yields one record per CDR3 protein. The data hold some 760,000 distinct CDR3 sequences, with roughly 25% observed a single time. These same records also appear under a second study, on T cells of mothers and their children.

Sequences were obtained from blood. All receptors come from a boy aged 10-17 years in good health.

The rearrangement uses TRBV10-3 and TRBJ1-2; possibly TRBD1 for D (6 bases). V was trimmed by 4 bases and J by 6 bases, leaving 9 bases between them. This CDR3 is built from 12 residues. Germline V lookup: CDR1 ENHRY, CDR2 SYGVKD. CDR3 protein: CAISAGAHGYTF. CDR3 nucleotide sequence: TGTGCCATCAGTGCAGGGGCCCATGGCTACACCTTC.

The V gene is TRBV20-1, the J gene TRBJ1-4; D gene ambiguous. The CDR3 runs 11 residues. Germline lookup yields CDR1 DFQATT and CDR2 SNEGSKA (reference sequence). In nucleotides, the CDR3 is TGCAGCGCTTACCGTGATGAAAAACTGTTTTTT. Its protein product is CSAYRDEKLFF.

The CDR3 protein is CASNKLAGGETQYF. The CDR3 DNA sequence: TGTGCCAGCAACAAACTAGCGGGGGGTGAGACCCAGTACTTC. The chain joins TRBV11-3 to TRBJ2-5, with 12 positions matching TRBD2. Unmatched junction bases numbered 5, after V lost 7 bases and J lost 5 bases. Per the germline V gene, CDR1 is SGHNT and CDR2 is YENEEA. This CDR3 spans 14 amino acids.

At least ten counts were recorded for this clonotype. This sequence joins TRBV29-1 and TRBJ1-1, with 9 bases aligning to TRBD1. The CDR3 contains 11 residues. The germline gives CDR1 SQVTM, CDR2 ANQGSEA. Unmatched junction bases numbered 5, after V lost 8 bases and J lost 7 bases. The CDR3: CSSGQGNEAFF. The CDR3 coding sequence is TGCAGCTCTGGACAGGGGAATGAAGCTTTCTTT.

This chain joins TRBV12-3 or TRBV12-4 and TRBJ2-2; no clear D. This CDR3 comprises 15 residues. V lost 1 base to trimming and J lost 1 base, with 7 bases between them. The CDR3 spells CASSLGLGNTGELFF. Written as DNA, the CDR3 is TGTGCCAGCAGTTTAGGGCTAGGGAACACCGGGGAGCTGTTTTTT.

This clonotype occurred a few times. This rearrangement joins TRBV18 to TRBJ1-1; D might be TRBD1 (5 bases). The CDR3 spans 15 residues. V was cut by 2 bases and J by 5 bases, with 15 bases left in between. CDR1 is KGHSH and CDR2 is LQKENI in the germline V gene. As DNA, the CDR3 is TGTGCCAGCTCACCATTCGTTGCTAAGGGGACTGAAGCTTTCTTT. This translates into CASSPFVAKGTEAFF.

This clonotype showed up just a few times. A junction end diverges from the germline sequence, so it may reflect a read error. This chain uses TRBV3-1 with TRBJ2-4; D possibly matches TRBD1 or TRBD2 (6 bases each). Looked up from germline, CDR1 is LGHDT and CDR2 is YNNKEL (reference sequence). The CDR3 sequence is 16 residues long. CDR3 residues: CTSSPWGALAKNIQYF. In DNA, the CDR3 is TGTACCAGCAGCCCATGGGGGGCTCTAGCCAAAAACATTCAGTACTTC.

The V gene is TRBV5-1, the J gene TRBJ2-5, with TRBD2 identical over 7 bases. The V segment lost 0 bases and the J segment 6 bases; nucleotides outside the gene matches: 14. The V gene's germline CDR1 is SGHRS and CDR2 YFSETQ. CDR3 length: 17 residues. CDR3 DNA: TGCGCCAGCAGCTTGGTAGGCGGGACGAGCGGGACGAAGACCCAGTACTTC. It encodes CASSLVGGTSGTKTQYF.

This clonotype appeared a few times. The chain carries TRBV20-1 and TRBJ2-1; no firm D call. This CDR3 has 12 residues. Trimming took off 3 bases at V and 7 bases at J, with 10 bases between the two ends. The germline V gene encodes CDR1 DFQATT and CDR2 SNEGSKA (reference sequence). CDR3 nucleotides: TGCAGTGCTAGGGTCGACGGGAATGAGCAGTTCTTC. This encodes CSARVDGNEQFF.

This clonotype has more than one count but fewer than ten. The rearrangement links TRBV10-2 to TRBJ2-5; D call uncertain. The CDR3 is 14 residues long. Germline values: CDR1 WSHSY, CDR2 SAAADI. V dropped 0 bases and J dropped 4 bases, with 9 bases sitting between them. CDR3 DNA sequence: TGCGCCAGCAGTGAGTCGCTATGGTCAGAGACCCAGTACTTC. Protein sequence: CASSESLWSETQYF.

This chain uses TRBV5-1 with TRBJ2-6; 10 positions match TRBD2. CDR1 is SGHRS, CDR2 YFSETQ, per germline. This CDR3 has 18 residues. V lost 1 base to trimming and J lost 0 bases; unmatched junction nucleotides: 4. CDR3 nucleotide sequence: TGCGCCAGCAGCTTGAGGAGCGGGAGGGGCTCTGGGGCCAACGTCCTGACTTTC. Translating it yields CASSLRSGRGSGANVLTF.

This chain joins TRBV20-1 and TRBJ2-2, with 9 positions matching TRBD1. After removal of 3 bases from V and 5 bases from J, the junction contained 7 bases not matched to a gene. Per germline, CDR1 DFQATT and CDR2 SNEGSKA (reference sequence). CDR3 length: 15 residues. This CDR3 is CSASRRDRDTGELFF. The CDR3 DNA reads TGCAGTGCTAGTCGCCGGGACAGGGATACCGGGGAGCTGTTTTTT.

This clonotype turned up a few times. The V gene is TRBV10-3, the J gene TRBJ2-2, with 8 positions matching TRBD1. J lost 4 bases, V lost 1 base, and 5 bases had no gene match. The CDR3 extends over 16 amino acids. Germline CDR1 is ENHRY and CDR2 is SYGVKD. This chain's CDR3 is CAISEFGTGATGELFF. The CDR3, as DNA: TGTGCCATCAGTGAGTTCGGGACAGGAGCCACCGGGGAGCTGTTTTTT.

The rearrangement joins TRBV28 to TRBJ2-1; the D call may be TRBD1 or TRBD2 (6 bases each). Germline CDR1 and CDR2: MDHEN and SYDVKM. Trimming took 2 bases from V and 8 from J, leaving 13 bases between them. This CDR3 region has 14 residues. The CDR3 DNA follows: TGTGCCAGCAGTTTAGGGGGGCAGTTAGATGAGCAGTTCTTC. It specifies CASSLGGQLDEQFF.

V usage is TRBV7-8 and J usage is TRBJ2-6; 9 bases agree with TRBD2. From germline, CDR1 is SGHVS and CDR2 FQNEAQ. The V gene end was trimmed by 1 base and the J gene end by 0 bases; junction bases not matched to a gene: 7. The CDR3 loop spans 19 amino acids. CDR3 protein: CASSLVWRGGPSGANVLTF. CDR3 nucleotides: TGTGCCAGCAGCTTAGTTTGGCGGGGGGGCCCCTCTGGGGCCAACGTCCTGACTTTC.

The rearrangement uses TRBV5-1 and TRBJ1-4, with a weak D call TRBD1 (6 bases). The CDR3 length is 12 residues. Germline CDR1 SGHRS, CDR2 YFSETQ. Trimming removed 4 bases at V and 10 bases at J, with 11 bases between. The chain's CDR3 is CASSVQGAKLFF. The CDR3 DNA sequence: TGCGCCAGCAGCGTACAGGGAGCAAAACTGTTTTTT. The full variable domain, rest sourced from reference TRBV5-1 and TRBJ1-4, is KAGVTQTPRYLIKTRGQQVTLSCSPISGHRSVSWYQQTPGQGLQFLFEYFSETQRNKGNFPGRFSGRQFSNSRSEMNVSTLELGDSALYLCASSVQGAKLFFGSGTQLSVL.

The rearrangement links TRBV7-2 to TRBJ2-7, with no clear D. This CDR3 region has 13 residues. V was cut by 2 bases and J by 3 bases, with 8 bases left in between. CDR1 and CDR2 (germline): SGHTA, FQGNSA. The CDR3 loop is CASSLSTRYEQYF. In DNA form, the CDR3 reads TGTGCCAGCAGCTTATCCACCCGCTACGAGCAGTACTTC.

The chain is built from TRBV27 and TRBJ1-1; D is unresolved. Trimming cost V 5 bases and J 3 bases, with 10 bases left between them. This CDR3 spans 13 amino acids. Germline V gene data show CDR1 as MNHEY and CDR2 as SMNVEV (reference sequence). The CDR3 is CASSTVGDTEAFF. The CDR3 DNA sequence: TGTGCCAGCAGTACCGTCGGGGACACTGAAGCTTTCTTT.

This clonotype turned up a few times. The chain couples TRBV7-9 to TRBJ2-4, with 8 positions matching TRBD2. Per germline, CDR1 SEHNR and CDR2 FQNEAQ (reference sequence). The CDR3 has 16 residues. Trimming at V came to 6 bases and at J to 6 bases, leaving 13 bases not matched to a gene. The CDR3 DNA reads TGTGCCAGCAGTAGAACCGGGACTAGGGGTGGAAACATTCAGTACTTC. Encoded protein: CASSRTGTRGGNIQYF.

This clonotype was detected only a few times. The V and J genes are TRBV5-6 and TRBJ2-3, with 8 bases fitting TRBD1. Germline CDR1 reads SGHDT; CDR2 reads YYEEEE. This CDR3 is built from 12 residues. J was trimmed by 3 bases and V by 9 bases; bases with no gene match: 3. The CDR3 DNA reads as TGTGCCACAACAGGGGGAACAGATACGCAGTATTTT. This sequence encodes CATTGGTDTQYF.

This clonotype was seen more than once but under ten times. The chain uses TRBV4-1 and TRBJ2-7; unclear D gene. The CDR3 length is 13 residues. The V gene lost 1 base and the J gene lost 4 bases, with 8 bases spanning the gap. Germline V CDR1 and CDR2: MGHRA, YSYEKL. CDR3 sequence reads: CASSQGPEYEQYF. As DNA, the CDR3 is TGCGCCAGCAGCCAAGGCCCGGAGTACGAGCAGTACTTC.

The chain has TRBV4-1 and TRBJ2-7; TRBD2 aligns across 11 bases. Unmatched junction bases numbered 7, after V lost 3 bases and J lost 3 bases. This CDR3 region has 16 residues. CDR1 is MGHRA, CDR2 YSYEKL, per germline. CDR3 protein: CASSHDGTSGLYEQYF. The CDR3 DNA is TGCGCCAGCAGCCACGATGGGACTAGCGGTCTCTACGAGCAGTACTTC.

This clonotype came up a few times. This chain joins TRBV20-1 and TRBJ2-1; the match to TRBD2 covers 11 bases. Germline lookup yields CDR1 DFQATT and CDR2 SNEGSKA (reference sequence). V shed 2 bases and J 7 bases; nucleotides not matched to a gene: 10. The CDR3 is 16 residues long. CDR3 protein: CSARLLAGGPINEQFF. The CDR3 nucleotides are TGCAGTGCTAGATTATTAGCGGGAGGGCCAATTAATGAGCAGTTCTTC.

Only a few counts were recorded for this clonotype. The chain combines TRBV7-3 with TRBJ2-1; 8 bases are a match to TRBD1. There are 17 residues in the CDR3. V shed 5 bases, J shed 5 bases, and the junction held 14 bases outside the gene matches. Germline loops: CDR1 SGHTA, CDR2 FQGTGA. The CDR3 DNA follows: TGTGCCAGCAGCCGTTATACACCGGGACAGGACAACAATGAGCAGTTCTTC. Its translation is CASSRYTPGQDNNEQFF.

The V and J genes are TRBV6-1 and TRBJ2-6; tentative D call: TRBD2 (6 bases). Per the germline V gene, CDR1 is MNHNS and CDR2 is SASEGT. The V gene lost 2 bases and the J gene lost 4 bases, with 30 bases spanning the gap. The CDR3 contains 22 residues. CDR3 nucleotide sequence: TGTGCCAGCAGTGAATATATTGGCGAATGGCGGGACTCGAGCTCCGGGGCCAACGTCCTGACTTTC. Protein product: CASSEYIGEWRDSSSGANVLTF.

The V and J genes are TRBV7-2 and TRBJ2-3; D may be TRBD2 (5 bases). CDR1 is SGHTA and CDR2 is FQGNSA in the germline V gene. This CDR3 region has 16 residues. Trimming shortened V by 1 base and J by 0 bases, and 11 bases separated the two germline ends. CDR3 DNA: TGTGCCAGCAGCTTAGGAGAGGGTGGTAGCACAGATACGCAGTATTTT. It translates to CASSLGEGGSTDTQYF.

V is TRBV12-3 or TRBV12-4 and J is TRBJ2-1; 7 nucleotides agree with TRBD1. Trimming took 2 bases from V and 7 from J; bases not matched to a gene: 11. The CDR3 sequence is 16 residues long. CDR3 nucleotides: TGTGCCAGCAGTTTACCCGGGACAGCTTACTATAATGAGCAGTTCTTC. Protein: CASSLPGTAYYNEQFF.

This clonotype was seen a few times. The chain recombines TRBV25-1 with TRBJ1-4; maybe TRBD1 (5 bases). CDR3 length: 17 residues. V lost 4 bases and J lost 0, with 15 bases in between. The V gene's germline CDR1 is MGHDK and CDR2 SYGVNS. DNA of the CDR3: TGTGCCAGCAGTGGGCGTCGGGGGGATACAACTAATGAAAAACTGTTTTTT. The encoded protein is CASSGRRGDTTNEKLFF.

This clonotype appeared a few times. This sequence joins TRBV4-1 and TRBJ2-7, with 10 bases that match TRBD2. V lost 0 bases to trimming and J lost 5 bases; unmatched junction nucleotides: 1. The CDR3 is 14 amino acids. CDR1 and CDR2 (germline): MGHRA, YSYEKL. Here the CDR3 reads CASSQETSGNEQYF. The CDR3 DNA reads as TGCGCCAGCAGCCAAGAAACTAGCGGGAACGAGCAGTACTTC.

The chain combines TRBV7-3 with TRBJ2-5, with 7 positions matching TRBD1. The end of the DNA fits TRBJ2-7 better, so the J call may be wrong. This CDR3 comprises 14 residues. CDR1 is SGHTA and CDR2 is FQGTGA in the germline V gene. CDR3 in DNA: TGTGCCAGCAGCTCGACAGGGAACTCCTACGAGCAGTACTTC. Translated: CASSSTGNSYEQYF.